The entry below describes one T cell receptor (beta chain). Its recognized antigen is unknown. The junction and the germline gene differ at one end; a read error may be behind it. These data are taken from a study of cytomegalovirus exposure and HLA in healthy donors (TCRdb year 2017). About the investigation overall: According to an earlier analysis of 450 to 650 of the donors, 150 million to 200 million T cells yielded approximately 120 million unique TCR beta sequences and around 280 Gb of sequence data. An early release covering roughly 640 HLA-typed donors comprised around 300 gigabases of sequencing data and tens of millions of unique TCR sequences. Of the approximately 400 genotyped donors, over 65% fell in the genetic ancestry cluster associated with self-reported Caucasian donors. Typing coverage differed by locus: A, B, C, DRB1 and DQB1 were typed in about 629-640 donors, DQA1 in 500 to 550, DPA1 in over 600, and DPB1 in approximately 450. Using immunosequencing, the study profiled T cell repertoires from fewer than 850 subjects and related those repertoires to cytomegalovirus serostatus. A later genetic analysis used genome-wide SNP genotypes for about three fifths of the roughly 700 donors, treating that subset as a discovery cohort. In a later analysis, previously published TCR beta repertoires from hundreds of donors were re-analyzed and high-resolution HLA genotyping was added so that TCR occurrence patterns could be studied. An earlier analysis of around 580 of the donors used high-throughput TCR beta sequencing to judge whether each TCR beta V gene segment behaved as functional or pseudogenic. A handful of DR-DQ haplotypes were handled as single units for association and clustering because linkage in the cohort was strong. Among a few hundred genotyped donors of the cohort, an average of about 240,000 unique TCR beta nucleotide sequences were sequenced per donor, around 18% of them non-productive. A separate validation cohort of about 110 different subjects was used in addition to the 666-subject first cohort. To predict cytomegalovirus infection status, the study combined high-throughput TCR immunosequencing, statistical association of individual TCRs with disease status, and machine learning. Every repertoire in the discovery cohort had been generated on one and the same sequencing platform. The later analysis used no new phenotypic data to find candidate immune exposures, relying instead on TCR beta sequences and their occurrence across donors. Alongside the repertoire data, information on donor age, sex, ethnicity and CMV serostatus was compiled. HLA typing included class I and class II loci at four-digit resolution. The study aimed to test whether signatures of past pathogen exposure could be identified by cataloging public T cell receptors.

Study-level results and caveats: The study gave a list of 150 to 200 TCR beta chains associated with cytomegalovirus. Because counts were too low, more than 15 rarely observed V segments, including chromosome 9 orphons, were left out of the earlier analysis of 500 to 650 of the donors. The authors suggested that the approach could potentially be extended to other disease states and immunological phenotypes. A later genetic analysis reported fewer N-insertions in productive TCRs among donors in an Asian-associated ancestry cluster than the roughly 620-donor mean. At a false discovery rate of 0.05, a later analysis linked around 15,000 TCR beta sequences to specific HLA alleles. The only immune exposure information available for the cohort was CMV serostatus. An association between a missense DCLRE1C variant and V-gene and J-gene trimming of TCR beta chains was found in a later genetic analysis and replicated in an independent cohort. In a later analysis, HLA-associated TCR beta chains were found to be more clonally expanded and to have lower generation probabilities than equally common non-associated chains. In vitro tests confirmed that a few of the cytomegalovirus-associated TCR beta chains recognize cytomegalovirus antigens. Linkage disequilibrium might explain the correlated functional status among segregating V segments, but an unknown experimental factor could not be ruled out. When HLA alleles, especially DR and DQ, strongly co-occurred, attributing TCR associations to individual alleles was difficult. Some IMGT-functional V segments, including TRBV6-2 and TRBV6-3, could not be distinguished by the 87-base-pair reads and were therefore excluded. In an earlier analysis of about 540 of the donors, most TCR beta V segments were observed in productive rearrangements about 87% or about 30% of the time, broadly matching IMGT annotations. Only TCR beta chains were sequenced in this cohort, and the absence of alpha or paired-chain data limited detectable features. According to a later analysis, TCR association rates differed among HLA loci, with DRB1 alleles showing the most associated TCRs and HLA-C alleles showing the fewest. A later analysis reported that several top co-occurrence clusters appeared linked to parvovirus B19, influenza, CMV and Epstein-Barr virus. The classifier was reported to diagnose cytomegalovirus status with high specificity and sensitivity in both the original and validation cohorts. The presence/absence analyses assumed that sequencing depth was roughly uniform across donors, and that assumption may not be true. A group of highly shared sequence variants was considered likely to be a technical artifact of the sequencing pipeline. Because HLA typing was unavailable for some donors at each locus, only the typed subset was used in association tests. Most TCR sequences were observed very rarely across donors, whereas some public TCRs were present in many individuals. In a later analysis, most CMV-associated TCR beta chains were found to appear HLA-restricted, with HLA associations seemingly driven largely by CMV exposure. A further reported finding was that TCR beta sequences accurately predicted the HLA-A and HLA-B alleles for most subjects in the first cohort.

Libraries came from the immunoSEQ multiplex PCR assay. For the multiplex PCR, a mixture combining 60 forward primers for TCR Vbeta segments and 13 reverse primers for TCR Jbeta segments was used. The CDR3 region of rearranged TCR beta genes was amplified from genomic DNA with a multiplex PCR assay. Amplified TCR beta libraries were sequenced as 87-base-pair reads on the Illumina HiSeq System. Concerning the study's data processing: A later analysis counted about 76 million unique TCR beta chains across the 600 to 850 repertoires, and 10 million to 12 million of these chains were shared by at least two donors. Raw reads were error-corrected and collapsed into unique sequences with a nearest-neighbor algorithm that merged closely related sequences to remove PCR and sequencing errors. CDR3 sequences were aligned to IMGT reference sequences to assign V, D and J gene segments. For a sequence to be retained, a match of at least six nucleotides was required to both a V gene segment and a J gene segment. A rearrangement was called productive if the CDR3 had no stop codons and remained in frame with V and J, and every other rearrangement was called non-productive. Following IMGT convention, CDR3 was defined as the stretch from the second conserved V-encoded cysteine to the conserved J-encoded phenylalanine. In an earlier analysis of more than 550 of the donors, sequences lacking an unambiguous match to a single V gene segment were excluded. An earlier analysis of about 590 of the donors classified V segments as functional when productive rearrangements were above 56.7% and as segregating when the standard deviation between donors was above 5%. A statistical classification framework was built for diagnosing cytomegalovirus status from the catalog of TCR beta chain sequences. V and J gene assignment, in a later analysis, came from comparing TCR nucleotide sequences with IMGT/GENE-DB human TR gene sequences. The TCRdist pipeline was used in a later analysis to assign CDR3 sequences and most-parsimonious VDJ recombination scenarios. A later analysis defined each TCR beta chain by its CDR3 amino acid sequence plus V-gene family, and excluded reads lacking a unique V-gene family. As a way to deal with suspected cross-contamination and a sequencing artifact, a later analysis dropped roughly 620 nucleotide sequences that were highly shared and had low generation probability. A later analysis calculated a clonal expansion index for each public chain from normalized within-repertoire ranks of inferred template counts. In a later analysis, generation probabilities were computed using a VDJ recombination model fitted to out-of-frame rearrangements, and the results were checked against IGoR. In a later analysis, hypergeometric tests were used to score TCR-TCR, TCR-HLA and TCR-CMV co-occurrence, with a repertoire-size bias correction applied to TCR pairs. False discovery rates were estimated in a later analysis by permuting HLA or CMV assignments 20 times. In a later analysis, co-occurring TCRs were grouped using DBSCAN, with TCRdist sequence similarity added in when clustering inside HLA-allele-positive subsets. For co-occurrence clustering, repertoires with fewer than 30,000 or more than 120,000 public chains were excluded, along with about five repertoires with anomalous nucleotide sharing. The table comes from immuneACCESS by way of TCRdb, which keeps in-frame sequences with V and J called. Part of the clones is missing from these tables; in studies checked, under half for an unresolved V gene and the rest for unknown reasons. For V, J and clone size, that table is used; D and trimming come from the DNA. The sample yields 100,000 to 150,000 clones; about four fifths were counted once. The top ten constitute over 9% of the sample.

The CDR3 runs 15 residues from the cysteine to the phenylalanine. Only CDR3 DNA is held: 45 bases, read in frame from base 1. The germline V gene specifies SGHAT as CDR1 and FQNNGV as CDR2. The cohort comprised fewer than 700 healthy bone marrow donors. At the time of sampling, every cohort member was nominally healthy, though immune exposures that went unrecorded were likely present. The donor was CMV seropositive and was included in the group of some 290 seropositive cohort members. A peripheral blood sample was collected from each donor, and TCR beta sequencing was performed on peripheral blood mononuclear cells. The Qiagen DNeasy Blood Extraction Kit was used to extract genomic DNA from the blood cell samples.

What was sequenced was PBMCs. Recombination connected TRBV11-2 to TRBJ2-7; 9 bases in between match TRBD2. The sequence was obtained from a male donor in good health and CMV-seropositive. The sequenced DNA: TGTGCCAGCAGCTCCCTAGCGGGACGGGGGGCCGAGCGGTACTTC. The resulting protein is CASSSLAGRGAERYF.